Following are 24 T cell receptor beta chains from one sample sequenced in a study of cytomegalovirus exposure and HLA in healthy donors. The PCR used 60 Vbeta and 13 Jbeta primers. Profiling relied on immunoSEQ multiplex PCR, and the TCRdb table lists in-frame clones only, not all of them. The table has about 150,000 clones, about three quarters seen once. The sample consisted of PBMCs. The receptor set was obtained from a woman aged 40-49 years in good health and CMV-seropositive.

V is TRBV6-4 and J is TRBJ1-5; tentatively, D is TRBD1 (5 bases). V was trimmed by 6 bases and J by 3 bases, leaving 9 bases between them. This CDR3 has 13 amino acids. CDR1 is MRHNA and CDR2 is SNTAGT in the germline V gene. The CDR3 loop is CASSRVVNQPQHF. The CDR3 DNA sequence: TGTGCCAGCAGCAGGGTCGTCAATCAGCCCCAGCATTTT.

V gene TRBV19 combines with J gene TRBJ1-4; the D gene is possibly TRBD1 (5 bases). CDR3 length: 13 residues. The germline V gene has CDR1 LNHDA and CDR2 SQIVND (reference sequence). CDR3 DNA: TGTGCGACTTCCAGGGCGCCTAATGAAAAACTGTTTTTT. It codes for CATSRAPNEKLFF.

The rearrangement uses TRBV18 and TRBJ2-2, with 9 nucleotides matching TRBD1. With V trimmed by 2 bases and J by 7 bases, 5 bases remained unmatched. This CDR3 has 15 residues. Germline V gene lookup returns CDR1 KGHSH and CDR2 LQKENI. Here the CDR3 DNA reads TGTGCCAGCTCACCAGGGACAGGGAGTGACGGGGAGCTGTTTTTT. Its protein product is CASSPGTGSDGELFF.

The chain has TRBV6-1 and TRBJ1-1; D possibly corresponds to TRBD1 (5 bases). The ends were cut back, 6 bases at V and 1 base at J, with 9 bases in the middle. This CDR3 region has 13 residues. Germline V gene data show CDR1 as MNHNS and CDR2 as SASEGT. The CDR3 DNA is TGTGCCAGCAGATCGACAGAGAACACTGAAGCTTTCTTT. This encodes CASRSTENTEAFF.

This chain links TRBV18 with TRBJ2-6; 9 positions agree with TRBD1. The germline CDR1 and CDR2 sequences are KGHSH and LQKENI. This CDR3 is built from 16 residues. The J segment lost 3 bases and the V segment lost 1 base, leaving 1 base of the junction unmatched. CDR3 residues: CASSPRDRVGANVLTF. The CDR3 coding sequence is TGTGCCAGCTCACCACGGGACAGGGTTGGGGCCAACGTCCTGACTTTC.

The chain has TRBV19 and TRBJ2-7; TRBD2 is a possible D gene (6 bases). CDR3 length equals 16 residues. V lost 0 bases and J 5 bases, leaving 17 bases between the germline ends. CDR1 is LNHDA and CDR2 is SQIVND in the germline V gene (reference sequence). CDR3 nucleotides: TGTGCCAGTAGTATAGATCCCGGCGGGGTCCCCCACGAGCAGTACTTC. It is translated as CASSIDPGGVPHEQYF.

This sequence joins TRBV7-9 and TRBJ1-6, with D maybe TRBD1 (6 bases). CDR3 length: 15 residues. Trimming cost V 5 bases and J 10 bases, with 18 bases left between them. Germline assignment: CDR1 SEHNR and CDR2 FQNEAQ (reference sequence). The CDR3 loop is CASSRSVGAGSPLHF. The CDR3 coding sequence is TGTGCCAGCAGCCGTTCTGTGGGGGCTGGATCACCCCTCCACTTT. Combining the CDR3 with reference TRBV7-9 and TRBJ1-6 gives the whole variable domain DTGVSQNPRHKITKRGQNVTFRCDPISEHNRLYWYRQTLGQGPEFLTYFQNEAQLEKSRLLSDRFSAERPKGSFSTLEIQRTEQGDSAMYLCASSRSVGAGSPLHFGNGTRLTVT.

V is TRBV11-2 and J is TRBJ1-2; 7 nucleotides line up with TRBD1. The CDR3 runs 13 residues. V gave up 5 bases and J gave up 2 bases; unmatched junction bases: 2. Germline V gives CDR1 SGHAT, CDR2 FQNNGV. This chain's CDR3 is CASSGTANYGYTF. The CDR3 bases are TGTGCCAGCAGCGGGACAGCCAACTATGGCTACACCTTC.

This sequence joins TRBV19 and TRBJ1-2; 8 bases line up with TRBD1. Germline assignment: CDR1 LNHDA and CDR2 SQIVND (reference sequence). The CDR3 runs to 13 residues. Trimming removed 4 bases from V and 6 bases from J; junction bases left unmatched: 4. In DNA, the CDR3 is TGTGCCAGTAGTACCGACAGGGGACATGGCTACACCTTC. Protein sequence: CASSTDRGHGYTF.

This sequence joins TRBV6-1 and TRBJ2-4; D not resolved. Germline V CDR1 and CDR2: MNHNS, SASEGT. The CDR3 consists of 14 residues. The V and J ends lost 1 base and 6 bases respectively, with 10 bases between them. CDR3 in amino acids: CASSEDEVPNIQYF. The CDR3 bases are TGTGCCAGCAGTGAAGACGAGGTACCAAACATTCAGTACTTC.

The chain is built from TRBV30 and TRBJ1-1; tentatively, D is TRBD1 (5 bases). Germline V gives CDR1 GTSNPN, CDR2 SVGIG (reference sequence). The CDR3 totals 17 residues. The V end was cut by 3 bases, the J end by 8 bases, with 28 bases between. The DNA for the CDR3 is TGTGCCTGGAGGCCAAGGGGCCCGACAGCCAGACCCACAGAAGCTTTCTTT. Residues: CAWRPRGPTARPTEAFF.

The chain is built from TRBV7-3 and TRBJ1-5; D is perhaps TRBD1 (5 bases). V gave up 5 bases and J gave up 9 bases, with 14 bases separating them. Germline CDR1 SGHTA, CDR2 FQGTGA. The CDR3 contains 13 residues. DNA of the CDR3: TGTGCCAGCAGCCTCTCGATGGGGCGGCCCCAGCATTTT. Residues: CASSLSMGRPQHF.

The chain is built from TRBV15 and TRBJ1-2; D might be TRBD1 (6 bases). The CDR3 is made up of 14 amino acids. Between the trimmed V and J ends, which lost 1 base and 8 bases, there was a span of 14 bases. Germline V gene lookup returns CDR1 LNHNV and CDR2 YYDKDF (reference sequence). The CDR3 nucleotides read TGTGCCACCAGCAGAGCAGACAGGAAATCAGGCTACACCTTC. Translation gives CATSRADRKSGYTF. The whole variable domain, remainder taken from reference TRBV15 and TRBJ1-2, is DAMVIQNPRYQVTQFGKPVTLSCSQTLNHNVMYWYQQKSSQAPKLLFHYYDKDFNNEADTPDNFQSRRPNTSFCFLDIRSPGLGDTAMYLCATSRADRKSGYTFGSGTRLTVV.

This clone was recorded only once. In DNA, the CDR3 is TGTGCCAGTAGTACCGGGACTATGTTGGGGAATGAAAAACTGTTTTTT. Translation: CASSTGTMLGNEKLFF. The chain employs TRBV19 and TRBJ1-4; maybe TRBD1 (5 bases). The length of the CDR3 is 16 residues. V lost 4 bases, J lost 5 bases, and 17 bases lay in between. The germline V gene encodes CDR1 LNHDA and CDR2 SQIVND (reference sequence).

The chain joins TRBV7-6 to TRBJ2-3, with D perhaps matching TRBD1 (5 bases). CDR1 SGHVS and CDR2 FNYEAQ come from the germline V gene. The V end lost 6 bases, the J end lost 4 bases, and 17 bases lay between the germline ends. There are 15 residues in the CDR3. The CDR3 bases are TGTGCCAGCAGTGCATCCCAGGGATTCGCAGATACGCAGTATTTT. Its translation: CASSASQGFADTQYF.

This clone was observed a handful of times. The chain uses TRBV2 and TRBJ2-1; D gene ambiguous. The CDR3 spans 12 residues. Per germline, CDR1 SNHLY and CDR2 FYNNEI. Trimming pared 6 bases from V and 5 bases from J, leaving 8 bases between. CDR3 bases: TGTGCCAGCAGGTTCAGTGACAATGAGCAGTTCTTC. Encoded protein: CASRFSDNEQFF.

As concerns this clone: One end of the junction fails to match germline, which may point to a read error. The genes are TRBV18 and TRBJ1-2, with a weak D call TRBD1 (6 bases). The CDR3 sequence is 11 residues long. Germline V gene data show CDR1 as KGHSH and CDR2 as LQKENI. The CDR3 spells CASSLNDRTFF. The CDR3 DNA reads TGTGCCAGCTCACTAAATGACAGGACCTTCTTC.

The chain employs TRBV27 and TRBJ2-5, with 7 bases that match TRBD2. Losses at the gene ends were 2 bases for V and 1 base for J; bases not matched to a gene: 10. This CDR3 has 17 residues. From germline, CDR1 is MNHEY and CDR2 SMNVEV (reference sequence). The CDR3 region is CASSLGPQRGFQETQYF. CDR3 DNA: TGTGCCAGCAGTTTAGGCCCCCAGCGGGGTTTCCAAGAGACCCAGTACTTC.

V is TRBV5-1 and J is TRBJ1-1, with D perhaps TRBD1 (5 bases). Deletions cut 4 bases from V and 2 bases from J, with 21 bases between. CDR1 is SGHRS and CDR2 is YFSETQ in the germline V gene. This CDR3 comprises 17 residues. Written as DNA, the CDR3 is TGCGCCAGCAGCCCGACGGATTGGGCAGGGTTAAACACTGAAGCTTTCTTT. This codes for CASSPTDWAGLNTEAFF.

The V gene is TRBV9, the J gene TRBJ2-3; 11 bases are a match to TRBD2. V trimming: 4 bases; J trimming: 4 bases; junction bases outside the gene matches: 8. The CDR3 runs to 16 residues. Germline-derived CDR1 and CDR2 are SGDLS and YYNGEE. The CDR3 sequence: CASSPALAGGPDTQYF. CDR3 DNA: TGTGCCAGCAGCCCCGCCCTAGCGGGGGGACCAGATACGCAGTATTTT.

The V call is TRBV18, the J call TRBJ2-1; 8 bases map to TRBD2. In germline, CDR1 is KGHSH, CDR2 LQKENI. The length of the CDR3 is 15 residues. The V and J ends lost 3 bases and 5 bases, in that order; junction bases with no gene match: 6. CDR3 in DNA: TGTGCCAGCTCACCGGGCCGGGGGGGAAACAATGAGCAGTTCTTC. It codes for CASSPGRGGNNEQFF.

The genes are TRBV7-9 and TRBJ1-2; a possible D gene is TRBD1 (5 bases). CDR1 is SEHNR, CDR2 FQNEAQ, per germline (reference sequence). V dropped 5 bases and J dropped 5 bases, with 12 bases sitting between them. CDR3 size: 13 residues. The DNA for the CDR3 is TGTGCCAGCAGCGCGCGGGACGTATATGGCTACACCTTC. Its protein is CASSARDVYGYTF.

V usage is TRBV28 and J usage is TRBJ1-6; D may be TRBD1 (5 bases). Germline-derived CDR1 and CDR2 are MDHEN and SYDVKM. The CDR3 loop spans 14 amino acids. The germline V and J ends were trimmed by 6 bases and 5 bases, with 11 bases remaining between them. DNA for the CDR3: TGTGCCAGCAGAGGGGCGGGAAATAATTCACCCCTCCACTTT. Its protein product is CASRGAGNNSPLHF.

The chain is built from TRBV7-2 and TRBJ2-5; 7 bases are a match to TRBD2. After removal of 5 bases from V and 8 bases from J, the junction contained 23 bases not matched to a gene. Germline loops: CDR1 SGHTA, CDR2 FQGNSA. This CDR3 is 18 amino acids long. CDR3 DNA: TGTGCCAGCAGCCTCCGGACTAGTGGTACAAAAATCCTCCAAACCCAGTACTTC. This translates into CASSLRTSGTKILQTQYF.